This is a list of T cell receptor beta chains from one sample in a study of CD8 T cells in Susac syndrome. TCRdb re-analysed the immunoSEQ multiplex PCR reads in MiXCR, keeping a single row per CDR3 protein. This table has under 200,000 distinct CDR3 sequences, 94% appearing once. Material for sequencing was CD4+ T cells from PBMCs. The receptors come from a human donor with Susac syndrome. CDR3s include the opening cysteine and the closing phenylalanine or tryptophan. The D gene is left open where the match is weak. Expanded clones get a size class; other rows say once, few or many, or leave the size out.

J | size | D | V | CDR3 | DNA
TRBJ2-4 | NA | NA | TRBV15 | CATSRDGADKNIQYF | TGTGCCACCAGCAGAGATGGGGCAGACAAAAACATTCAGTACTTC
TRBJ2-7 | NA | TRBD1 | TRBV15 | CATSRDRQGEQYF | TGTGCCACCAGCAGAGATCGACAGGGTGAGCAGTACTTC
TRBJ2-5 | NA | NA | TRBV13 | CASSRRGRLQETQYF | TGTGCCAGCAGTCGTCGGGGTAGACTCCAAGAGACCCAGTACTTC
TRBJ1-2 | NA | TRBD1 | TRBV11-2 | CASSSQSRTGDYGYTF | TGTGCCAGCAGCTCCCAAAGTAGGACAGGGGACTATGGCTACACCTTC
TRBJ1-1 | NA | TRBD1 | TRBV6-1 | CASSRPGGRNTEAFF | TGTGCCAGCAGTCGGCCAGGGGGACGGAACACTGAAGCTTTCTTT
TRBJ2-4 | NA | NA | TRBV4-1 | CASSQDAKNIQYF | TGCGCCAGCAGCCAAGACGCCAAAAACATTCAGTACTTC
TRBJ2-7 | NA | TRBD2 | TRBV12-3/TRBV12-4 | CASSPLLAGGGEQYF | TGTGCCAGCAGTCCTCTCCTAGCGGGGGGGGGCGAGCAGTACTTC
TRBJ1-4 | NA | TRBD1 | TRBV20-1 | CSATGGDEKLFF | TGCAGTGCTACAGGGGGGGATGAAAAACTGTTTTTT
TRBJ1-6 | NA | NA | TRBV2 | CASSILDSLSHNSPLHF | TGTGCCAGCAGTATCCTGGACAGCCTCAGCCATAATTCACCCCTCCACTTT
TRBJ2-5 | NA | TRBD2 | TRBV9 | CASSSGGNQETQYF | TGTGCCAGCAGCTCGGGGGGAAATCAAGAGACCCAGTACTTC
TRBJ2-5 | NA | NA | TRBV7-3 | CASSLRAQETQYF | TGTGCCAGCAGCTTAAGGGCCCAAGAGACCCAGTACTTC
TRBJ2-5 | NA | NA | TRBV5-1 | CASSLAWEETQYF | TGCGCCAGCAGCTTGGCGTGGGAGGAGACCCAGTACTTC
TRBJ1-2 | NA | NA | TRBV30 | CAWSTLGSLYGYTF | TGTGCCTGGAGTACACTCGGGTCCCTTTATGGCTACACCTTC
TRBJ1-2 | NA | NA | TRBV30 | CAWSRSFEGHYGYTF | TGTGCCTGGAGTAGATCTTTTGAGGGCCACTATGGCTACACCTTC
TRBJ2-7 | once | TRBD2 | TRBV15 | CATSRGLAGEQYF | TGTGCCACCAGCAGGGGACTAGCCGGCGAGCAGTACTTC
TRBJ2-2 | few | TRBD1 | TRBV29-1 | CSVGPGQGFEGNTGELFF | TGCAGCGTAGGACCGGGACAGGGGTTCGAAGGGAACACCGGGGAGCTGTTTTTT
TRBJ2-2 | NA | NA | TRBV21-1 | CASTKRQNSSGELFF | TGTGCCAGCACAAAAAGACAGAATTCGTCCGGGGAGCTGTTTTTT
TRBJ1-6 | NA | TRBD1 | TRBV5-4 | CASSLPRDSSYNSPLHF | TGTGCCAGCAGCTTGCCCCGGGACAGCTCCTATAATTCACCCCTCCACTTT
TRBJ2-1 | NA | TRBD2 | TRBV24-1 | CATSDLLGLMFF | TGTGCCACCAGTGATTTGTTGGGACTAATGTTCTTC
TRBJ2-1 | NA | NA | TRBV5-1 | CASSLVPGANEQFF | TGCGCCAGCAGCTTGGTCCCAGGGGCAAATGAGCAGTTCTTC
TRBJ1-5 | NA | NA | TRBV6-2/TRBV6-3 | CASSYSQGSNQPQHF | TGTGCCAGCAGTTACTCTCAGGGGAGCAATCAGCCCCAGCATTTT
TRBJ2-3 | NA | TRBD2 | TRBV5-1 | CASSHGLAGDLDTQYF | TGCGCCAGCAGCCATGGACTAGCGGGGGACCTAGATACGCAGTATTTT
TRBJ2-7 | NA | TRBD2 | TRBV3-1 | CASSPNRGGSSYEQYF | TGTGCCAGCAGCCCTAATCGGGGGGGCAGCTCCTACGAGCAGTACTTC
TRBJ2-5 | NA | TRBD1 | TRBV4-1 | CASSHPVYRGTQETQYF | TGCGCCAGCAGCCACCCCGTCTACAGGGGAACTCAAGAGACCCAGTACTTC
TRBJ2-7 | NA | NA | TRBV6-5 | CASSYSPGDYEQYF | TGTGCCAGCAGTTACAGCCCAGGCGACTACGAGCAGTACTTC
TRBJ1-6 | NA | NA | TRBV6-5 | CASSYWTPTYNSPLHF | TGTGCCAGCAGTTACTGGACGCCAACTTATAATTCACCCCTCCACTTT
TRBJ2-7 | NA | NA | TRBV29-1 | CSVDVGGYEQYF | TGCAGCGTTGACGTGGGAGGCTACGAGCAGTACTTC
TRBJ2-1 | NA | TRBD2 | TRBV20-1 | CSARNSASGPGEFF | TGCAGTGCCAGGAACTCAGCTAGCGGACCTGGAGAGTTCTTC
TRBJ2-5 | NA | NA | TRBV5-1 | CASSLLSQQETQYF | TGCGCCAGCAGCTTGCTGTCTCAACAAGAGACCCAGTACTTC
TRBJ2-5 | NA | TRBD2 | TRBV20-1 | CSARWGGRETQYF | TGCAGTGCTAGGTGGGGGGGGAGGGAGACCCAGTACTTC
TRBJ1-2 | NA | TRBD1 | TRBV9 | CASSGQTGLYGYTF | TGTGCCAGCAGCGGACAGACAGGGCTCTATGGCTACACCTTC
TRBJ1-2 | NA | NA | TRBV7-2 | CASSDRQANYGYTF | TGTGCCAGCAGCGATCGACAGGCTAACTATGGCTACACCTTC
TRBJ2-1 | NA | TRBD1 | TRBV10-1 | CASSEQGAPWNEQFF | TGCGCCAGCAGTGAGCAGGGGGCGCCTTGGAATGAGCAGTTCTTC
TRBJ1-2 | NA | NA | TRBV29-1 | CSATPPPERDYGYTF | TGCAGCGCCACCCCACCTCCGGAGAGGGACTATGGCTACACCTTC
TRBJ1-4 | NA | TRBD1 | TRBV30 | CAWSPERGREKLFF | TGTGCCTGGAGCCCTGAAAGGGGGCGTGAAAAACTGTTTTTT
TRBJ1-6 | NA | NA | TRBV29-1 | CSVTPDGKGPLHF | TGCAGCGTCACCCCGGACGGAAAGGGACCCCTCCACTTT
TRBJ2-1 | NA | TRBD1 | TRBV20-1 | CSASREQGARNEQFF | TGCAGTGCTAGCCGCGAGCAGGGGGCAAGGAATGAGCAGTTCTTC
TRBJ2-3 | NA | NA | TRBV24-1 | CATSDFDQTTQYF | TGTGCCACCAGTGATTTTGACCAGACTACGCAGTATTTT
TRBJ2-4 | NA | NA | TRBV3-1 | CASSLRTAAKNIQYF | TGTGCCAGCAGCCTCCGGACGGCCGCCAAAAACATTCAGTACTTC
TRBJ2-1 | NA | NA | TRBV12-3/TRBV12-4 | CASKEGRSFNEQFF | TGTGCCAGCAAGGAGGGCAGGTCTTTCAATGAGCAGTTCTTC
TRBJ2-1 | NA | NA | TRBV5-1 | CASNMGQGSYNEQFF | TGCGCCAGCAATATGGGCCAGGGCTCCTACAATGAGCAGTTCTTC
TRBJ2-4 | NA | NA | TRBV6-5 | CASSYGGMGAKNIQYF | TGTGCCAGCAGTTACGGGGGCATGGGGGCCAAAAACATTCAGTACTTC
TRBJ1-1 | NA | TRBD1 | TRBV20-1 | CSARGVTGVNTEAFF | TGCAGTGCTAGAGGGGTGACAGGGGTGAACACTGAAGCTTTCTTT
TRBJ2-5 | few | NA | TRBV11-2 | CASSHRETQYF | TGTGCCAGCAGCCATAGGGAGACCCAGTACTTC
TRBJ1-5 | NA | NA | TRBV20-1 | CSARDRVGDQPQHF | TGCAGTGCTAGAGATAGAGTAGGGGACCAGCCCCAGCATTTT
TRBJ2-7 | NA | NA | TRBV2 | CASTRGTPYEQYF | TGTGCCAGCACCCGGGGGACCCCATACGAGCAGTACTTC
TRBJ2-5 | NA | NA | TRBV20-1 | CSARVTSQETQYF | TGCAGTGCTAGAGTGACGAGCCAAGAGACCCAGTACTTC
TRBJ2-3 | NA | NA | TRBV3-1 | CASSQESHNTDTQYF | TGTGCCAGCAGCCAAGAGTCCCACAACACAGATACGCAGTATTTT
TRBJ1-2 | NA | TRBD1 | TRBV4-1 | CASSSRLTGGEFRGYTF | TGCGCCAGCAGCAGCCGCCTTACAGGGGGCGAGTTTCGTGGCTACACCTTC
TRBJ1-6 | NA | NA | TRBV18 | CASSPQPINSPLHF | TGTGCCAGCTCACCACAACCGATTAATTCACCCCTCCACTTT
TRBJ2-6 | NA | NA | TRBV30 | CAWSSGQTGANVLTF | TGTGCCTGGAGTAGCGGGCAAACTGGGGCCAACGTCCTGACTTTC
TRBJ1-2 | NA | NA | TRBV6-1 | CASSAPTGSIYGYTF | TGTGCCAGCAGTGCCCCGACAGGTTCTATCTATGGCTACACCTTC
TRBJ2-7 | NA | NA | TRBV7-2 | CASSLDGSYEQYF | TGTGCCAGCAGCTTAGACGGCTCCTACGAGCAGTACTTC
TRBJ1-4 | NA | NA | TRBV18 | CASSPRSTNEKLFF | TGTGCCAGCTCACCGCGATCAACTAATGAAAAACTGTTTTTT